This TCR beta chain originates from a study of T cells in Graves' hyperthyroidism and ophthalmopathy (dated by TCRdb to about 2019). Some background on the complete study: Peripheral blood was collected at initial diagnosis, before any treatment. To identify TCR V-J signatures that set the groups apart, the researchers used a discovery cohort of about a hundred patients, made up of 40 to 45 with Graves' ophthalmopathy and 55 to 65 with stable Graves' hyperthyroidism. Prospective prediction of ophthalmopathy was tested in an independent validation cohort of 18 to 20 hyperthyroidism patients and roughly 16 patients who later progressed to ophthalmopathy. The roughly 91 discovery patients were randomly split 7:3 into training and test sets. Thyroid tissue and blood T-cell repertoires from several Graves' hyperthyroidism patients were also compared in the study. Following sampling, methimazole starting at 30 mg daily was given to hyperthyroidism patients, and high-dose intravenous methylprednisolone was given to ophthalmopathy patients. The paper reports TCR Vbeta CDR3 sequencing of 140 or so peripheral blood samples: 40 to 45 ophthalmopathy, under 85 hyperthyroidism and around 17 progressor patients.

Stable Graves' hyperthyroidism was defined as no progression to ophthalmopathy during 18 months of follow-up. Hyperthyroidism patients were newly diagnosed, had a disease duration of under 2 months, and were aged 18 to 65 years. Patients with uncontrolled infections, other autoimmune diseases, pregnancy or lactation were excluded. Diagnoses were based on clinical symptoms, serum thyroxine and TRAb, thyroid ultrasound and orbital computed tomography. PBMCs were isolated from roughly 10 ml of fresh peripheral blood by Ficoll-Paque density gradient centrifugation. Trizol reagent was used to extract total RNA, and RNA quality was then checked on an Agilent 2100 Bioanalyzer. As encoded in the germline V gene (reference sequence), CDR1 is SEHNR while CDR2 is FQNEAQ. CDR3 length: 10 amino acids, cysteine to phenylalanine. Just CDR3 DNA is preserved here, 30 bases in frame from base 1. A distance of 10 bases separates the germline ends of V and J, which lose 6 bases and 14 bases respectively.

A note on this clonotype: It lacks a known antigen. No much larger clone exists at a distance of one base, and base qualities are not known.

The TCR beta CDR3 regions were amplified from the RNA transcripts. For the first round of RT-PCR on the TCR CDR3, the HTBI primer set was used together with the Qiagen OneStep RT-PCR kit. Libraries were constructed in a second round of multiplex PCR, after which size selection and purification were performed. Libraries were sequenced paired-end with 100 bp reads on an Illumina HiSeq2000. Under the source paper's analysis protocol: Raw data were processed with SOAPnuke, discarding reads with adapters, uncalled bases, mean Phred below 15, or no exact constant-primer or identifier match. High-quality paired reads were merged with COPE v1.2.5, and unique nucleotide sequences were defined as clonotypes. Clonotypes were aligned to IMGT TRBV, TRBD and TRBJ reference segments using MiTCR v1.1. Only V-J combinations with frequency above 0.0001, covering about 99% of repertoires, were analysed. A TCS score was defined as the ratio between F50 (clonal expansion) and ExV (chaos), using BLOSUM62-based TCRdist between CDR3 peptides within each V-J. Welch's t-statistics and random forest reduced roughly 500 V-J features to roughly 13, which were used in a naive Bayes classifier (R e1071). TCRdb passed the public sequencing reads through fastp at Q25 and MiXCR, retaining productive beta sequences. Rows are combined by CDR3 protein, so each entry shows the most common genes and DNA. In this record, the V and J calls reflect TCRdb's handling and not the investigators' own analysis. The sample table holds more than 600,000 distinct CDR3 sequences, of which approximately 16% were seen once. The top ten clonotypes cover approximately 8.4% of the sample.

Study-wide findings and limitations: Most expanded thyroid clonotypes (frequency above 0.001) were also detected in blood, a finding suggesting that blood repertoires may reflect thyroid immune responses. Ophthalmopathy was separated from stable hyperthyroidism by a 13 V-J signature model, with roughly 88% sensitivity and about 81% specificity obtained in cross-validation and 80%/75% obtained in testing. During validation, the model predicted progression to ophthalmopathy a median of approximately six months ahead of onset, with around 71% sensitivity and under 85% specificity. Sample size was not statistically predetermined, and blinding of investigators to group allocation was not performed.

This TCR came from a man between 18 and 29 years old with Graves' hyperthyroidism. The sequencing sample was made of blood. The receptor chain draws on TRBV7-9 and TRBJ1-4, with no confidently assigned D gene. CDR3 region: CASSSEVLFF. The DNA reads as follows: TGTGCCAGCAGTTCGGAGGTCCTGTTTTTT.